The clone carrying this T cell receptor (beta chain) was seen at least ten times. These data are taken from a study of low-dose radiotherapy and immunotherapy resistance in tumors. About the study: Across 26 weeks, 13 Gy in total went to Cohort 2, delivered as 1 Gy per fraction every two weeks.

Time point of the sample: after trial treatment. Treatment reported: LDRT plus nivolumab, ipilimumab, low-dose cyclophosphamide and aspirin (RACIN trial). TRAV- and TRBV-specific primers were used for first-strand cDNA, which covered alpha and beta chains. The PCR that amplified TCRs ran for around 20 cycles, relying on a constant-region primer and a V-primer adapter. TCRdb analysed the reads with MiXCR anew, one entry per CDR3 protein. The sample lists approximately 100,000 distinct CDR3 sequences, around 20% occurring once. The clonotype was recovered from a male donor with prostate cancer. The specimen was PBMCs, collected after low-dose radiotherapy plus immunotherapy.

The CDR3 DNA reads as TGTGCCAGTAGTATAACTACAGGGGCCGGATATGGCTACACCTTC. This gives the protein CASSITTGAGYGYTF. The chain has TRBV19 and TRBJ1-2; 7 bases agree with TRBD1. The germline gives CDR1 LNHDA, CDR2 SQIVND (reference sequence). This CDR3 has 15 amino acids. Germline trimming cut 2 bases from V and 5 bases from J; bases unmatched to any gene: 8.